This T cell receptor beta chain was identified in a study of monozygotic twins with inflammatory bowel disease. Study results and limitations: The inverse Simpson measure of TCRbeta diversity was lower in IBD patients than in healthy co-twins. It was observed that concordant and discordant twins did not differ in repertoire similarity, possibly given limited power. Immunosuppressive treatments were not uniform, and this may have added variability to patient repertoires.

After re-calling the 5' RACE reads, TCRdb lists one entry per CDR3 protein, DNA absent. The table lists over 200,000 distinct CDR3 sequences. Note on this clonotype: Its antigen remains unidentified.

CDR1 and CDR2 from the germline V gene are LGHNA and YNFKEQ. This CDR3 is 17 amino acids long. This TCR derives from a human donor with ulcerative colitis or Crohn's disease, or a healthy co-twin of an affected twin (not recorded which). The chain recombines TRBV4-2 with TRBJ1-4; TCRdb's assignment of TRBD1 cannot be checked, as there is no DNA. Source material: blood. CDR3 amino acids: CASSQVPGQAFNEKLFF.